Included here is one TCR beta chain sequence, with context. The antigen it recognizes is unknown. A read error may produce the germline difference seen at one junction end. The entry originates in a study of blood T cell repertoires in COVID-19 (dated by TCRdb to the early 2020s). About the study as a whole: Collaborator samples came from the United States, Italy and Spain and covered acute and convalescent phases of COVID-19. The prospective study material was composed of cDNA or gDNA derived from T cells, B-cell-depleted T cells, or PBMCs. Subjects who had been exposed to COVID-19, were actively infected with it, or had recovered from it provided the deeply sampled blood TCRbeta repertoires that made up the dataset. The repertoires were released in a freely available public database meant as a resource for research on the immune response to SARS-CoV-2. The samples were drawn from two sources: the first 160 participants of the ongoing ImmuneRACE study, and some 1,300 subjects contributed by 6 global collaborators. Sample metadata almost always included a de-identified subject ID, COVID-19 status, age in years and sex. Where available, HLA class I and class II types were obtained from metadata supplied by the sample provider rather than from assay-based typing.

The research as a whole found: How much clinical and demographic metadata was included differed by source and by participant, and the metadata was provided uncurated.

Collaborating institutions collected whole blood in K2EDTA tubes following their own protocols. Collaborator samples were shipped for TCRbeta analysis as frozen whole blood, isolated PBMCs, or DNA extracted from either sample type. The immunoSEQ Assay, a bias-controlled multiplex PCR, was used to amplify TCRbeta CDR3 regions from genomic DNA. Per the source publication's procedure: Within the assay, amplification of reference gene primers was used to estimate how many nucleated cells each sample contained. Sequence reads were collapsed and filtered to measure the absolute abundance of every unique TCRbeta CDR3 rearrangement. For each sample, productive Simpson clonality was calculated as the square root of Simpson's diversity index across productive rearrangements. TCRdb obtained this table from immuneACCESS and retained in-frame rearrangements with V and J assigned. These tables miss some clones; where compared with another copy, unresolved V genes account for less than half of the shortfall, and the remainder is unexplained. The D gene and trimming were derived from the DNA, and the V and J assignments and clone size from that table. For this sample the table gives 150,000 to 200,000 clones, of which approximately 80% were detected only once. The ten largest clones add up to about 10% of the sample.

The clonotype originates from a woman of 80 years or more with active or convalescent COVID-19. Sequenced material: peripheral blood.

The CDR3 protein is CASSPTWDRGYNEQFF. The sequence in DNA is TGTGCCAGCAGTCCGACTTGGGACAGGGGGTACAATGAGCAATTCTTC. Rearrangement joined TRBV28 to TRBJ2-1, with TRBD1 matching 11 junction bases. The CDR3 numbers 16 residues from cysteine through phenylalanine. Here the CDR3 DNA is all that survives: 48 bases in frame from base 1. From the germline V gene, CDR1 is MDHEN and CDR2 is SYDVKM.